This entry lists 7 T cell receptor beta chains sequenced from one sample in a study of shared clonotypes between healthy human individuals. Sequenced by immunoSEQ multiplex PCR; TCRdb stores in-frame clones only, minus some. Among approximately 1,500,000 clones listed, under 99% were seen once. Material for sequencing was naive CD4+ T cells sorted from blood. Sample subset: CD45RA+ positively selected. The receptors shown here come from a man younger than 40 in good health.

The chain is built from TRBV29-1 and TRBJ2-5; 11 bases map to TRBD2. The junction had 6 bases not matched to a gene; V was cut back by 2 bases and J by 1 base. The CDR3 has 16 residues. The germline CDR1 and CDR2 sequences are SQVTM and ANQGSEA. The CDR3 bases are TGCAGCGTTGAAACGGCCGGGACTAGCGGCCAAGAGACCCAGTACTTC. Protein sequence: CSVETAGTSGQETQYF.

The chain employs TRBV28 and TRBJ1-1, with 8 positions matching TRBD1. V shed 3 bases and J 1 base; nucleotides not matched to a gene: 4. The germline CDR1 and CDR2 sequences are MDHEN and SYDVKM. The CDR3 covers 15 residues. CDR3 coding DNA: TGTGCCAGCAGTTTGACAGGGGCTCGGAACACTGAAGCTTTCTTT. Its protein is CASSLTGARNTEAFF.

The CDR3 DNA sequence: TGTGCCAGCAGTGCCACAGTTGGGACAGGGGCGAGCAATCAGCCCCAGCATTTT. It yields the protein CASSATVGTGASNQPQHF. The chain is built from TRBV6-1 and TRBJ1-5; TRBD1 matches at 10 bases. Germline V lookup: CDR1 MNHNS, CDR2 SASEGT. The CDR3 covers 18 residues. Germline trimming cut 4 bases from V and 1 base from J; bases unmatched to any gene: 10.

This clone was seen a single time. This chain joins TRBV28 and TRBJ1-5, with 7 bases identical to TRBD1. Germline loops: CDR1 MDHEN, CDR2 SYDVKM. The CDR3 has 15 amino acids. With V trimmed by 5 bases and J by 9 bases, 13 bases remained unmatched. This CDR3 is CASSATGAQGLPQHF. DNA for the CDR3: TGTGCCAGCAGTGCAACAGGGGCCCAGGGGTTGCCCCAGCATTTT. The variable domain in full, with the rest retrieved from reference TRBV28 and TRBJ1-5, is DVKVTQSSRYLVKRTGEKVFLECVQDMDHENMFWYRQDPGLGLRLIYFSYDVKMKEKGDIPEGYSVSREKKERFSLILESASTNQTSMYLCASSATGAQGLPQHFGDGTRLSIL.

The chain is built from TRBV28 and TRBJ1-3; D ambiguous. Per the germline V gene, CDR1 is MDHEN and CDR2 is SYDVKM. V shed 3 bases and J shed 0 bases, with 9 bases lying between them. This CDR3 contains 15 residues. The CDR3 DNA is TGTGCCAGCAGTTTGCGCCCACTCTCTGGAAACACCATATATTTT. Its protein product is CASSLRPLSGNTIYF.

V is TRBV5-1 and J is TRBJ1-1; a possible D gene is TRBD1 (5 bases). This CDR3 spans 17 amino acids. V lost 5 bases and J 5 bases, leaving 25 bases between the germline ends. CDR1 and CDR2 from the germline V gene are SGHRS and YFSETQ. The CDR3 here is CASSPTGAWSSATEAFF. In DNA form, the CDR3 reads TGCGCCAGCAGTCCGACCGGGGCCTGGTCCTCTGCAACTGAAGCTTTCTTT.

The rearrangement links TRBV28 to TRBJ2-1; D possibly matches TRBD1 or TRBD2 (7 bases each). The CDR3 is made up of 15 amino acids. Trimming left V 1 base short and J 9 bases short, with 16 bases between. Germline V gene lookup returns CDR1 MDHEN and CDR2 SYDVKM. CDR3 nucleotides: TGTGCCAGCAGTTTATTGCCGGTCAGGGGGGGTGAGCAGTTCTTC. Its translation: CASSLLPVRGGEQFF.